This TCR beta chain was observed in a study of T cell repertoires in cytomegalovirus infection. TCRdb independently ran MiXCR on the reads; one entry per CDR3 protein. The sample carries 830,000 or so distinct CDR3 sequences, approximately 30% recorded once. Many counts were recorded for this clonotype. What it binds is not known. Germline V lookup: CDR1 SGHTA, CDR2 FQGNSA. The CDR3 contains 15 residues. Unmatched junction bases numbered 6, after V lost 4 bases and J lost 2 bases. The chain joins TRBV7-2 to TRBJ2-5; 8 nucleotides align to TRBD2. The source was cultured CD8+ T cells from PBMCs, collected from culture after CMV antigen stimulation. The TCR originated in a human donor in good health (CMV status not recorded). Some clones in this sample may be carry-over from other donors' samples. CDR3 loop: CASSYGGGLQETQYF. For the CDR3, the DNA is TGTGCCAGCAGCTATGGCGGGGGGCTTCAAGAGACCCAGTACTTC.